Following are 7 T cell receptor beta chains from one sample sequenced in a study of T cell repertoires in cytomegalovirus infection. Each CDR3 protein is one row after TCRdb ran MiXCR on the reads. The sample lists just under 550,000 distinct CDR3 sequences; 26% were seen once. Sequencing was performed on PBMCs. Receptor source: a human donor in good health (CMV status not recorded). Some clones in this sample may be carry-over from other donors' samples.

The gene calls are TRBV2 and TRBJ1-5, with D unresolved. Trimming took off 0 bases at V and 6 bases at J, with 12 bases between the two ends. CDR3 size: 15 residues. CDR1 SNHLY and CDR2 FYNNEI come from the germline V gene. CDR3 DNA sequence: TGTGCCAGCAGTGAAGCCGGCGCTCAAGGTCAGCCCCAGCATTTT. Translation: CASSEAGAQGQPQHF.

The chain uses TRBV2 and TRBJ1-5; TRBD1 matches at 7 bases. Germline trimming cut 6 bases from V and 0 bases from J; bases unmatched to any gene: 2. Looked up from germline, CDR1 is SNHLY and CDR2 is FYNNEI. This CDR3 has 14 amino acids. CDR3 loop: CASRQGNSNQPQHF. The CDR3 nucleotides read TGTGCCAGCAGACAGGGGAATAGCAATCAGCCCCAGCATTTT.

This sequence joins TRBV6-5 and TRBJ2-7, with TRBD2 matching 7 bases. Germline CDR1 and CDR2: MNHEY and SVGAGI. CDR3 length: 14 residues. The junction had 8 bases not matched to a gene; V was cut back by 6 bases and J by 3 bases. This CDR3 is CASRQAGLGYEQYF. For the CDR3, the DNA is TGTGCCAGCAGACAAGCGGGATTAGGCTACGAGCAGTACTTC.

The genes are TRBV12-3 or TRBV12-4 and TRBJ1-1; a possible D gene is TRBD1 (5 bases). With 2 bases removed from V and 1 base from J, the gap between germline ends came to 23 bases. This CDR3 has 19 residues. The chain's CDR3 is CASSLRQGVLSGTNTEAFF. For the CDR3, the DNA is TGTGCCAGCAGTTTAAGGCAGGGTGTTTTGTCTGGCACGAACACTGAAGCTTTCTTT.

This clonotype was picked up a small number of times. The gene calls are TRBV11-2 and TRBJ2-2; D may be TRBD1 (6 bases). CDR3 length: 14 residues. The V and J ends lost 5 bases and 5 bases respectively, with 12 bases between them. Germline CDR1 SGHAT, CDR2 FQNNGV. CDR3 protein: CASSLGQQTGELFF. Here the CDR3 DNA reads TGTGCCAGCAGCCTCGGACAGCAGACCGGGGAGCTGTTTTTT.

The J gene is TRBJ2-1, the V gene TRBV20-1, with 8 bases identical to TRBD2. The CDR3 is 15 amino acids. CDR1 and CDR2 from the germline V gene are DFQATT and SNEGSKA (reference sequence). Trimming took 5 bases from V and 1 from J; bases not matched to a gene: 7. Written as DNA, the CDR3 is TGCAGTGCTTATAGCCAGCGGGAGTCCTACAATGAGCAGTTCTTC. This gives the protein CSAYSQRESYNEQFF.

The CDR3, as DNA: TGTGCCAGCTCACCGTACGGGCAGAATCAAGAGACCCAGTACTTC. This encodes CASSPYGQNQETQYF. The chain uses TRBV18 and TRBJ2-5; D gene uncertain. The CDR3 sequence is 15 residues long. Per the germline V gene, CDR1 is KGHSH and CDR2 is LQKENI. V was clipped by 3 bases and J by 2 bases, with 13 bases between them.